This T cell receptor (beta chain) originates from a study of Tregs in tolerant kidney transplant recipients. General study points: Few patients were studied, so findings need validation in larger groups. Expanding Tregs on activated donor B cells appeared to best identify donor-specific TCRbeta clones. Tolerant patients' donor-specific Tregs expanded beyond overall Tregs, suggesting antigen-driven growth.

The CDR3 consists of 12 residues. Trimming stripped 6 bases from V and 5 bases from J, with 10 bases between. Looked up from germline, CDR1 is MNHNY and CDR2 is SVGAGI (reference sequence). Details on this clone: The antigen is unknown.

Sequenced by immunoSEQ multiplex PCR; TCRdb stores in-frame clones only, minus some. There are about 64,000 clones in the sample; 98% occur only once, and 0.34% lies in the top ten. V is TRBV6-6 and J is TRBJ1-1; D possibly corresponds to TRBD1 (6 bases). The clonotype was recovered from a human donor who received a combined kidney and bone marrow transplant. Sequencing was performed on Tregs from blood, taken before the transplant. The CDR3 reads CASSWTVTEAFF. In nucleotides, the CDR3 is TGTGCCAGCAGCTGGACAGTTACTGAAGCTTTCTTT.